A selection of T cell receptor beta chains follows, all from one sample in a study of blood T cell repertoires in COVID-19. The protocol was immunoSEQ multiplex PCR, while the TCRdb copy is restricted to in-frame clones and leaves out a portion. The sample contains approximately 290,000 clones, just over 90% of which appear only once. The sample comprised peripheral blood. The receptor set was obtained from a woman in her thirties with COVID-19, enrolled during active disease. Each CDR3 is given with its conserved first and last residue. The D gene is left open where the match is weak. A clone size is listed for some rows: how often the clone was seen (once, few, many), or a class if it is expanded.

D gene: TRBD1
V gene: TRBV5-1
J gene: TRBJ1-1
clone size: .
CDR3 length: 14
CDR3 protein: CASSATGANTEAFF
CDR3 DNA: TGCGCCAGCAGCGCTACAGGGGCCAACACTGAAGCTTTCTTT

D gene: .
V gene: TRBV30
J gene: TRBJ1-4
clone size: .
CDR3 length: 16
CDR3 protein: CAWGNRVLATNEKLFF
CDR3 DNA: TGTGCCTGGGGGAACAGGGTTTTAGCAACTAATGAAAAACTGTTTTTT

D gene: TRBD1
V gene: TRBV10-2
J gene: TRBJ1-5
clone size: .
CDR3 length: 13
CDR3 protein: CASSATGGEAQHF
CDR3 DNA: TGCGCCAGCAGCGCTACAGGGGGAGAAGCCCAGCATTTT

D gene: .
V gene: TRBV5-4
J gene: TRBJ1-1
clone size: .
CDR3 length: 12
CDR3 protein: CASSFLLSEAFF
CDR3 DNA: TGTGCCAGCAGCTTCCTTCTTTCCGAAGCTTTCTTT

D gene: .
V gene: TRBV3-1/TRBV3-2
J gene: TRBJ1-5
clone size: once
CDR3 length: 14
CDR3 protein: CASSSQGNLFPQHF
CDR3 DNA: TGTGCCAGCAGCTCACAGGGCAACCTATTCCCGCAGCATTTT

D gene: TRBD1
V gene: TRBV10-2
J gene: TRBJ2-1
clone size: .
CDR3 length: 19
CDR3 protein: CASSGLGQGIEVSYNEQFF
CDR3 DNA: TGCGCCAGCAGTGGTCTGGGACAGGGGATCGAGGTTTCCTACAATGAGCAGTTCTTC

D gene: TRBD2
V gene: TRBV28
J gene: TRBJ2-1
clone size: .
CDR3 length: 19
CDR3 protein: CASSPRTSGRASRLDEQFF
CDR3 DNA: TGTGCCAGCAGTCCCAGGACTAGCGGGAGGGCCTCGAGGCTCGATGAGCAGTTCTTC

D gene: .
V gene: TRBV11-2
J gene: TRBJ2-7
clone size: .
CDR3 length: 14
CDR3 protein: CASSFSTGLYEQYF
CDR3 DNA: TGTGCCAGCAGCTTTTCCACAGGACTATACGAGCAGTACTTC

D gene: .
V gene: TRBV30
J gene: TRBJ2-2
clone size: .
CDR3 length: 14
CDR3 protein: CAWRQDSVTGELFF
CDR3 DNA: TGTGCCTGGAGACAGGACAGCGTGACCGGGGAGCTGTTTTTT

D gene: TRBD1
V gene: TRBV19
J gene: TRBJ1-1
clone size: .
CDR3 length: 14
CDR3 protein: CASIRGPTYTEAFF
CDR3 DNA: TGTGCCAGTATCAGGGGGCCGACCTACACTGAAGCTTTCTTT

D gene: .
V gene: TRBV4-1
J gene: TRBJ1-1
clone size: .
CDR3 length: 14
CDR3 protein: CASSPTGGGTEAFF
CDR3 DNA: TGCGCCAGCAGCCCAACAGGCGGGGGCACTGAAGCTTTCTTT

D gene: .
V gene: TRBV7-9
J gene: TRBJ1-1
clone size: once
CDR3 length: 15
CDR3 protein: CASSLAGRMNTEAFF
CDR3 DNA: TGTGCCAGCAGCTTAGCGGGGCGGATGAACACTGAAGCTTTCTTT

D gene: .
V gene: TRBV5-6
J gene: TRBJ2-1
clone size: .
CDR3 length: 13
CDR3 protein: CASSLADKLRQFF
CDR3 DNA: TGTGCCAGCAGCTTGGCCGATAAATTGAGACAGTTCTTC

D gene: TRBD1
V gene: TRBV6-5
J gene: TRBJ1-4
clone size: .
CDR3 length: 15
CDR3 protein: CASRPLDRGREKLFF
CDR3 DNA: TGTGCCAGCAGGCCCCTGGACAGGGGAAGGGAAAAACTGTTTTTT

D gene: .
V gene: TRBV2
J gene: TRBJ2-1
clone size: .
CDR3 length: 14
CDR3 protein: CASSEPDFYNEQFF
CDR3 DNA: TGTGCCAGCAGTGAACCTGACTTCTACAATGAGCAGTTCTTC

D gene: TRBD2
V gene: TRBV5-4
J gene: TRBJ2-1
clone size: .
CDR3 length: 17
CDR3 protein: CASSLGLAGPPYNEQFF
CDR3 DNA: TGTGCCAGCAGCTTGGGACTAGCGGGACCTCCCTACAATGAGCAGTTCTTC

D gene: .
V gene: TRBV19
J gene: TRBJ2-5
clone size: .
CDR3 length: 15
CDR3 protein: CASSRRGSLQETQYF
CDR3 DNA: TGTGCCAGTAGCAGGAGGGGTTCGCTCCAAGAGACCCAGTACTTC

D gene: TRBD2
V gene: TRBV29-1
J gene: TRBJ2-3
clone size: .
CDR3 length: 17
CDR3 protein: CSVEDLGAGGDTDTQYF
CDR3 DNA: TGCAGCGTTGAAGATTTAGGAGCGGGAGGGGACACAGATACGCAGTATTTT

D gene: .
V gene: TRBV7-8
J gene: TRBJ2-7
clone size: .
CDR3 length: 14
CDR3 protein: CASSFRTVPYEQYF
CDR3 DNA: TGTGCCAGCAGCTTCCGGACAGTCCCCTACGAGCAGTACTTC

D gene: .
V gene: TRBV7-8
J gene: TRBJ1-4
clone size: once
CDR3 length: 16
CDR3 protein: CASSPRAGRANEKLFF
CDR3 DNA: TGTGCCAGCTCCCCAAGGGCCGGGAGGGCTAATGAAAAACTGTTTTTT

D gene: TRBD2
V gene: TRBV27
J gene: TRBJ2-2
clone size: .
CDR3 length: 15
CDR3 protein: CASRGLAGPAGELFF
CDR3 DNA: TGTGCCAGCAGGGGACTAGCGGGGCCCGCCGGGGAGCTGTTTTTT

D gene: TRBD1
V gene: TRBV2
J gene: TRBJ1-4
clone size: .
CDR3 length: 19
CDR3 protein: CASSDDVGQGRPFNEKLFF
CDR3 DNA: TGTGCCAGCAGTGACGACGTAGGACAGGGGCGTCCCTTCAATGAAAAACTGTTTTTT

D gene: .
V gene: TRBV6-6
J gene: TRBJ1-2
clone size: .
CDR3 length: 13
CDR3 protein: CASSYDIDYGYTF
CDR3 DNA: TGTGCCAGCAGTTATGACATTGACTATGGCTACACCTTC

D gene: TRBD1
V gene: TRBV28
J gene: TRBJ1-6
clone size: once
CDR3 length: 15
CDR3 protein: CASSSSDRGNSPLHF
CDR3 DNA: TGTGCCAGCAGTTCGTCGGACAGGGGTAATTCACCCCTCCACTTT

D gene: TRBD1
V gene: TRBV18
J gene: TRBJ1-2
clone size: .
CDR3 length: 13
CDR3 protein: CASSPGTDYGYTF
CDR3 DNA: TGTGCCAGCTCACCTGGGACAGATTATGGCTACACCTTC

D gene: TRBD1
V gene: TRBV28
J gene: TRBJ2-1
clone size: .
CDR3 length: 14
CDR3 protein: CASSPDRVGNEQFF
CDR3 DNA: TGTGCCAGCAGCCCGGACAGGGTAGGGAATGAGCAGTTCTTC

D gene: TRBD1
V gene: TRBV6-1
J gene: TRBJ1-3
clone size: once
CDR3 length: 15
CDR3 protein: CASSETDRAGNTIYF
CDR3 DNA: TGTGCCAGCAGTGAGACGGACAGGGCTGGAAACACCATATATTTT

D gene: TRBD2
V gene: TRBV7-6
J gene: TRBJ2-3
clone size: .
CDR3 length: 15
CDR3 protein: CASSGLAGGTDTQYF
CDR3 DNA: TGTGCCAGCAGTGGGCTAGCGGGAGGCACAGATACGCAGTATTTT

D gene: TRBD2
V gene: TRBV19
J gene: TRBJ2-4
clone size: .
CDR3 length: 17
CDR3 protein: CASSIRASGIAKNIQYF
CDR3 DNA: TGTGCCAGTAGTATCCGGGCTAGCGGGATAGCCAAAAACATTCAGTACTTC

D gene: .
V gene: TRBV27
J gene: TRBJ1-1
clone size: .
CDR3 length: 13
CDR3 protein: CASSLLATKEAFF
CDR3 DNA: TGTGCCAGCAGTTTATTGGCGACTAAAGAAGCTTTCTTT

D gene: TRBD1
V gene: TRBV3-1/TRBV3-2
J gene: TRBJ2-7
clone size: .
CDR3 length: 13
CDR3 protein: CASSLGQGLEQYF
CDR3 DNA: TGTGCCAGCAGCCTGGGACAGGGTTTGGAGCAGTACTTC

D gene: .
V gene: TRBV4-2
J gene: TRBJ2-6
clone size: .
CDR3 length: 18
CDR3 protein: CASSSRLGHISGANVLTF
CDR3 DNA: TGTGCCAGCAGCTCCCGACTGGGGCACATCTCTGGGGCCAACGTCCTGACTTTC

D gene: .
V gene: TRBV9
J gene: TRBJ2-2
clone size: .
CDR3 length: 14
CDR3 protein: CASSVSDSGGELFF
CDR3 DNA: TGTGCCAGCAGCGTCTCGGATAGCGGCGGGGAGCTGTTTTTT

D gene: TRBD2
V gene: TRBV28
J gene: TRBJ2-3
clone size: .
CDR3 length: 16
CDR3 protein: CASIRAGTRSSDTQYF
CDR3 DNA: TGTGCCAGCATAAGGGCCGGGACTAGATCCTCAGATACGCAGTATTTT

D gene: TRBD1
V gene: TRBV6-5
J gene: TRBJ1-6
clone size: .
CDR3 length: 14
CDR3 protein: CASSSIDRESPLHF
CDR3 DNA: TGTGCCAGCAGTTCCATCGACAGGGAATCACCCCTCCACTTT

D gene: .
V gene: TRBV7-3
J gene: TRBJ2-1
clone size: .
CDR3 length: 15
CDR3 protein: CASSPQGSSYNEQFF
CDR3 DNA: TGTGCCAGCAGCCCACAGGGCAGCTCCTACAATGAGCAGTTCTTC

D gene: .
V gene: TRBV5-4
J gene: TRBJ2-7
clone size: .
CDR3 length: 13
CDR3 protein: CASSFQGSYEQYF
CDR3 DNA: TGTGCCAGCAGCTTCCAGGGTTCCTACGAGCAGTACTTC

D gene: .
V gene: TRBV5-1
J gene: TRBJ2-3
clone size: .
CDR3 length: 13
CDR3 protein: CASSPSSTDTQYF
CDR3 DNA: TGCGCCAGCAGCCCCTCTAGCACAGATACGCAGTATTTT

D gene: TRBD2
V gene: TRBV10-3
J gene: TRBJ2-3
clone size: .
CDR3 length: 12
CDR3 protein: CAINGGMDTQYF
CDR3 DNA: TGTGCCATCAACGGGGGGATGGATACGCAGTATTTT

D gene: .
V gene: TRBV7-3
J gene: TRBJ2-1
clone size: .
CDR3 length: 14
CDR3 protein: CASSLNGGSNEQFF
CDR3 DNA: TGTGCCAGCAGCTTAAATGGGGGGAGCAATGAGCAGTTCTTC

D gene: .
V gene: TRBV29-1
J gene: TRBJ2-7
clone size: .
CDR3 length: 14
CDR3 protein: CSVGDREAPYEQYF
CDR3 DNA: TGCAGCGTTGGCGACAGGGAGGCGCCCTACGAGCAGTACTTC

D gene: .
V gene: TRBV6-2/TRBV6-3
J gene: TRBJ2-4
clone size: .
CDR3 length: 13
CDR3 protein: CASSYSQGGIQYF
CDR3 DNA: TGTGCCAGCAGTTATTCACAGGGTGGCATTCAGTACTTC

D gene: .
V gene: TRBV4-1
J gene: TRBJ1-1
clone size: .
CDR3 length: 13
CDR3 protein: CASSQDAGWKAFF
CDR3 DNA: TGCGCCAGCAGCCAAGATGCAGGGTGGAAAGCTTTCTTT

D gene: TRBD2
V gene: TRBV9
J gene: TRBJ2-2
clone size: once
CDR3 length: 18
CDR3 protein: CASSVGGTSGRKAGELFF
CDR3 DNA: TGTGCCAGCAGCGTAGGGGGGACTAGCGGGAGGAAGGCCGGGGAGCTGTTTTTT

D gene: TRBD2
V gene: TRBV5-1
J gene: TRBJ2-5
clone size: .
CDR3 length: 15
CDR3 protein: CASSSIAGAQETQYF
CDR3 DNA: TGCGCCAGCAGCTCTATAGCGGGAGCCCAAGAGACCCAGTACTTC